A selection of T cell receptor beta chains follows, all from one sample in a study of blood T cell repertoires in COVID-19. Method: immunoSEQ multiplex PCR; TCRdb's copy keeps in-frame clones and lacks some. The repertoire holds about 250,000 clones, less than 85% seen once, with approximately 4.9% in the top ten. Sequencing was done on a sample of peripheral blood. The receptors stem from a woman older than 75 with active or convalescent COVID-19. Each CDR3 is given with its conserved first and last residue. Fields, in order: J gene, D gene, clone size, V gene, CDR3 protein, CDR3 DNA. The D gene is left open where the match is weak. The size of a clone is reported for some rows only, either as once, few or many, or as a class for expanded clones.

J gene: TRBJ1-6; D gene: .; clone size: few; V gene: TRBV7-9; CDR3 protein: CASSPRLGGGQRDSPLHF; CDR3 DNA: TGTGCCAGCAGCCCTAGGCTCGGGGGAGGGCAGAGAGATTCACCCCTCCACTTT
J gene: TRBJ2-1; D gene: .; clone size: .; V gene: TRBV28; CDR3 protein: CATSTRGGNSYNEQFF; CDR3 DNA: TGTGCCACCTCTACACGTGGCGGCAACTCCTACAATGAGCAGTTCTTC
J gene: TRBJ1-4; D gene: .; clone size: .; V gene: TRBV7-9; CDR3 protein: CASSFQGRGEKLFF; CDR3 DNA: TGTGCCAGCAGCTTCCAGGGAAGGGGTGAAAAACTGTTTTTT
J gene: TRBJ1-5; D gene: .; clone size: .; V gene: TRBV27; CDR3 protein: CASGYINQPQHF; CDR3 DNA: TGTGCCAGCGGTTACATAAATCAGCCCCAGCATTTT
J gene: TRBJ1-2; D gene: .; clone size: .; V gene: TRBV5-1; CDR3 protein: CASSLSQGPYGYTF; CDR3 DNA: TGCGCCAGCAGCTTGTCCCAGGGGCCGTATGGCTACACCTTC
J gene: TRBJ2-6; D gene: TRBD1; clone size: .; V gene: TRBV28; CDR3 protein: CASSPISAGQAFSGANVLTF; CDR3 DNA: TGTGCCAGCAGCCCCATATCCGCGGGACAGGCCTTCTCTGGGGCCAACGTCCTGACTTTC
J gene: TRBJ1-6; D gene: .; clone size: .; V gene: TRBV5-1; CDR3 protein: CASSPTGYQSSYNSPLHF; CDR3 DNA: TGCGCCAGCAGCCCAACGGGTTATCAGAGCTCCTATAATTCACCCCTCCACTTT
J gene: TRBJ1-2; D gene: .; clone size: .; V gene: TRBV7-8; CDR3 protein: CASSLSTVYGYTF; CDR3 DNA: TGTGCCAGCAGCCTATCGACAGTCTATGGCTACACCTTC
J gene: TRBJ1-5; D gene: TRBD1; clone size: .; V gene: TRBV3-1/TRBV3-2; CDR3 protein: CASSQTGAGHQPQHF; CDR3 DNA: TGTGCCAGCAGCCAGACAGGGGCCGGGCATCAGCCCCAGCATTTT
J gene: TRBJ1-2; D gene: TRBD1; clone size: .; V gene: TRBV14; CDR3 protein: CASSQDRRNYGYTF; CDR3 DNA: TGTGCCAGCAGTCAGGACAGGAGGAACTATGGCTACACCTTC
J gene: TRBJ1-5; D gene: TRBD1; clone size: .; V gene: TRBV2; CDR3 protein: CASRAGTGSNQPQHF; CDR3 DNA: TGTGCCAGCAGGGCCGGGACAGGGTCGAATCAGCCCCAGCATTTT
J gene: TRBJ1-2; D gene: .; clone size: .; V gene: TRBV19; CDR3 protein: CASTSPRAGATNYGYTF; CDR3 DNA: TGTGCCAGTACCTCCCCAAGGGCAGGGGCCACTAACTATGGCTACACCTTC
J gene: TRBJ2-1; D gene: TRBD1; clone size: .; V gene: TRBV24-1; CDR3 protein: CATSDPGQGYEQFF; CDR3 DNA: TGTGCCACCAGTGACCCCGGACAGGGCTATGAGCAGTTCTTC
J gene: TRBJ1-5; D gene: .; clone size: .; V gene: TRBV21-1; CDR3 protein: CASRRVEEAGVNGQPQHF; CDR3 DNA: TGTGCCAGCAGGAGGGTGGAGGAGGCTGGGGTTAATGGCCAGCCCCAGCATTTT
J gene: TRBJ1-3; D gene: TRBD1; clone size: .; V gene: TRBV6-1; CDR3 protein: CASSAAYGTGSGNTIYF; CDR3 DNA: TGTGCCAGCAGTGCAGCATACGGGACAGGGTCTGGAAACACCATATATTTT
J gene: TRBJ2-3; D gene: TRBD2; clone size: .; V gene: TRBV11-2; CDR3 protein: CASSSYPGLAGGTDTQYF; CDR3 DNA: TGTGCCAGCAGCTCTTATCCGGGACTAGCGGGAGGAACAGATACGCAGTATTTT
J gene: TRBJ1-1; D gene: .; clone size: .; V gene: TRBV5-1; CDR3 protein: CASAPRRLNTEAFF; CDR3 DNA: TGCGCCAGCGCCCCCCGGAGACTGAACACTGAAGCTTTCTTT
J gene: TRBJ1-6; D gene: TRBD1; clone size: once; V gene: TRBV6-5; CDR3 protein: CASSGGDRVNSPLHF; CDR3 DNA: TGTGCCAGCAGCGGGGGAGACAGGGTTAATTCACCCCTCCACTTT
J gene: TRBJ2-2; D gene: .; clone size: few; V gene: TRBV7-9; CDR3 protein: CASSLVLRNTGELFF; CDR3 DNA: TGTGCCAGCAGCTTAGTACTACGAAACACCGGGGAGCTGTTTTTT
J gene: TRBJ1-4; D gene: .; clone size: few; V gene: TRBV3-1/TRBV3-2; CDR3 protein: CASSQGQVIEKLFF; CDR3 DNA: TGTGCCAGCAGCCAAGGGCAGGTGATCGAAAAACTGTTTTTT
J gene: TRBJ1-1; D gene: TRBD1; clone size: .; V gene: TRBV5-1; CDR3 protein: CASSEQGSYMNTEAFF; CDR3 DNA: TGCGCCAGCAGCGAACAGGGGTCCTATATGAACACTGAAGCTTTCTTT
J gene: TRBJ1-1; D gene: .; clone size: .; V gene: TRBV28; CDR3 protein: CASSLLRGEAFF; CDR3 DNA: TGTGCCAGCAGTTTATTAAGGGGAGAAGCTTTCTTT
J gene: TRBJ2-1; D gene: TRBD1; clone size: .; V gene: TRBV2; CDR3 protein: CASSHQTGTVSYNEQFF; CDR3 DNA: TGTGCCAGCAGCCACCAAACCGGGACAGTGTCCTACAATGAGCAGTTCTTC
J gene: TRBJ1-1; D gene: .; clone size: .; V gene: TRBV3-1/TRBV3-2; CDR3 protein: CATQDSMNTEAFF; CDR3 DNA: TGTGCCACCCAGGACAGCATGAACACTGAAGCTTTCTTT
J gene: TRBJ2-5; D gene: TRBD2; clone size: .; V gene: TRBV28; CDR3 protein: CASSLLDSGRAETQYF; CDR3 DNA: TGTGCCAGCAGTTTATTGGATAGCGGGAGGGCGGAGACCCAGTACTTC